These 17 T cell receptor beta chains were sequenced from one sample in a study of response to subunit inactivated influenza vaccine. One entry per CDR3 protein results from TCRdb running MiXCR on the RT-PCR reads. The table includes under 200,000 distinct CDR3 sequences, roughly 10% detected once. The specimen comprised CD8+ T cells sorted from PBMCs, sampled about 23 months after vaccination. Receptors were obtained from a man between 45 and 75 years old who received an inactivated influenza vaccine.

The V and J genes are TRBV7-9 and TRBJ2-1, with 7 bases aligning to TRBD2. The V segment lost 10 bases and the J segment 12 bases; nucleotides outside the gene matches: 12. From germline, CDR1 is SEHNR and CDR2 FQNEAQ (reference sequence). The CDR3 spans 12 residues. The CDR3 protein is CAIDRASGGQFF. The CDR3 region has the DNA TGTGCCATCGATCGGGCTAGCGGAGGGCAGTTCTTC.

The CDR3 loop is CASSQDSGGAGELFF. DNA of the CDR3: TGTGCCAGCAGCCAAGATAGCGGGGGGGCCGGGGAGCTGTTTTTT. This chain joins TRBV4-2 and TRBJ2-2, with 11 positions matching TRBD2. Looked up from germline, CDR1 is LGHNA and CDR2 is YNFKEQ. Trimming removed 0 bases from V and 6 bases from J; junction bases left unmatched: 0. The CDR3 is made up of 15 amino acids.

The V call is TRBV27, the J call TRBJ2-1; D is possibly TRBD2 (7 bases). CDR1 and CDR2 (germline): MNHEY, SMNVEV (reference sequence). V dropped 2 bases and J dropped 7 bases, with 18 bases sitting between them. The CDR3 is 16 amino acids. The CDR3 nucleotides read TGTGCCAGCAGTTTAGTAGGAGGGGGGGCGCAGAATGAGCAGTTCTTC. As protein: CASSLVGGGAQNEQFF.

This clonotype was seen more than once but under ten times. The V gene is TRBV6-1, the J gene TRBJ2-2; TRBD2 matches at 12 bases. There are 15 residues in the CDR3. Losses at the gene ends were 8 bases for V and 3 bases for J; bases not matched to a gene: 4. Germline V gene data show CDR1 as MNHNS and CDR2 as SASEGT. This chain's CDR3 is CASGPSGGDTGELFF. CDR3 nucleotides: TGTGCCAGCGGCCCTAGCGGGGGGGACACCGGGGAGCTGTTTTTT.

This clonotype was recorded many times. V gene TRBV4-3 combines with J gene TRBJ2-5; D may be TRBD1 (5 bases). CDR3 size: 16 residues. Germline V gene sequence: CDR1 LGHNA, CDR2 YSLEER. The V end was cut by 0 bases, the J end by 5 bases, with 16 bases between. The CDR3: CASSQDQGWIGETQYF. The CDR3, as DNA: TGCGCCAGCAGCCAAGACCAGGGATGGATAGGGGAGACCCAGTACTTC.

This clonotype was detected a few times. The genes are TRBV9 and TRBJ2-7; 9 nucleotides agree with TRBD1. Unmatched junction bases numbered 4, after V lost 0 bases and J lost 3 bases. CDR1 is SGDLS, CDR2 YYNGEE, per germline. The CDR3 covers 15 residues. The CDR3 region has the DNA TGTGCCAGCAGCGTAGGGGACAGGGCCCTCTACGAGCAGTACTTC. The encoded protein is CASSVGDRALYEQYF.

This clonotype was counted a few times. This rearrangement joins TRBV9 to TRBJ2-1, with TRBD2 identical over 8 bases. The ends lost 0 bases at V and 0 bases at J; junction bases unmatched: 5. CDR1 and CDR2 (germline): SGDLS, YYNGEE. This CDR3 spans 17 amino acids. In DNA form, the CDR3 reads TGTGCCAGCAGCGTAGGTAGCGGGGTTAGCTCCTACAATGAGCAGTTCTTC. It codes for CASSVGSGVSSYNEQFF.

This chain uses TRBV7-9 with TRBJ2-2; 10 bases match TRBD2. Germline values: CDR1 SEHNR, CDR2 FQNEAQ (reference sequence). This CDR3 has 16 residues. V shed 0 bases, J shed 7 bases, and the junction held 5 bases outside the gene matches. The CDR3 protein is CASSLAQRGGLGELFF. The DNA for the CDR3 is TGTGCCAGCAGCTTAGCGCAGCGGGGGGGCCTCGGGGAGCTGTTTTTT.

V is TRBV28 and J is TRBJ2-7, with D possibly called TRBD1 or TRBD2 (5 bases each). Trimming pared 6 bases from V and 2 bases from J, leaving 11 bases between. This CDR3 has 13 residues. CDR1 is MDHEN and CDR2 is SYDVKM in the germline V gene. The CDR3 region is CASSGTATYEQYF. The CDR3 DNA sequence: TGTGCCAGCAGCGGGACCGCGACCTACGAGCAGTACTTC.

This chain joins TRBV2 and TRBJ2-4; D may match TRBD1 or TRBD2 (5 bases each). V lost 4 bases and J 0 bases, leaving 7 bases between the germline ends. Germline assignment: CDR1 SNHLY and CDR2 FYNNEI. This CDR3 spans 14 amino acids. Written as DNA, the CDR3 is TGTGCCAGCAGTGGGGGGTTAGCCAAAAACATTCAGTACTTC. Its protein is CASSGGLAKNIQYF.

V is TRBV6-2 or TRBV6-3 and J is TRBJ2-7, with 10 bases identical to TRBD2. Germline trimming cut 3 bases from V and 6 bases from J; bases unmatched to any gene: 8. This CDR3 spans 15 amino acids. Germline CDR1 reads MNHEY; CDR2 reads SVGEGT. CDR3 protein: CASSYILSGGAEQYF. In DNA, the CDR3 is TGTGCCAGCAGTTATATCCTCAGCGGGGGGGCCGAGCAGTACTTC.

CDR3 nucleotides: TGTGCCAGCAGTTACCCGGGACAGGAGTACGAGCAGTACTTC. Encoded protein: CASSYPGQEYEQYF. The rearrangement joins TRBV6-2 or TRBV6-3 to TRBJ2-7, with 8 nucleotides matching TRBD1. The germline CDR1 and CDR2 sequences are MNHEY and SVGEGT. Germline trimming cut 2 bases from V and 4 bases from J; bases unmatched to any gene: 4. The CDR3 sequence is 14 residues long.

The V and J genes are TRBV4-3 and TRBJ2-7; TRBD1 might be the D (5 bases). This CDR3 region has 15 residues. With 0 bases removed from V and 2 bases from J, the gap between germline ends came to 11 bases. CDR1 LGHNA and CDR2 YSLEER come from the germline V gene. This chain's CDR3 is CASSQDTGTAYEQYF. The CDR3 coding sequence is TGCGCCAGCAGCCAAGATACAGGAACCGCCTACGAGCAGTACTTC.

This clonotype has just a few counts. Here the CDR3 DNA reads TGTGCCAGCAGCAGCGCCACTGAAGCTTTCTTT. Translating gives CASSSATEAFF. The genes are TRBV5-5 and TRBJ1-1; no definite D call. V lost 4 bases and J lost 4, with 5 bases in between. From germline, CDR1 is SGHKS and CDR2 YYEKEE (reference sequence). This CDR3 contains 11 residues.

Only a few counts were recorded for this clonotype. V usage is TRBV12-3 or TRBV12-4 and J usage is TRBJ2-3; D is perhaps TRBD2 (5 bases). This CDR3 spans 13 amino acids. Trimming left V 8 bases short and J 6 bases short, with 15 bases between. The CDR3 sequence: CASLPRGKDTQYF. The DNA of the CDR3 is TGTGCCAGCCTTCCCCGGGGTAAGGATACGCAGTATTTT.

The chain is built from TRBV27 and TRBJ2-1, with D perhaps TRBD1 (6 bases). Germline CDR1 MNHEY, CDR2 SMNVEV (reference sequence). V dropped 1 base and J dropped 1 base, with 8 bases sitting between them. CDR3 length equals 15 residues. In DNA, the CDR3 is TGTGCCAGCAGTTTATTACAGGGTTCCTACAATGAGCAGTTCTTC. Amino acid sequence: CASSLLQGSYNEQFF.

The CDR3 loop reads CASSLFNREAYEQYF. The CDR3 bases are TGTGCCAGCAGCTTATTCAACAGGGAAGCCTACGAGCAGTACTTC. The genes are TRBV7-9 and TRBJ2-7; D might be TRBD1 (6 bases). The CDR3 spans 15 residues. Germline loops: CDR1 SEHNR, CDR2 FQNEAQ (reference sequence). The ends were cut back, 2 bases at V and 2 bases at J, with 13 bases in the middle.